Each of the 9 T cell receptor beta chains below was sequenced from the same sample in a study of cytomegalovirus exposure and HLA in healthy donors. Primers: 60 Vbeta forward and 13 Jbeta reverse. Assay used: immunoSEQ multiplex PCR; TCRdb lists only in-frame clones, some missing. The sample contains around 160,000 clones, approximately 72% of which appear only once. The specimen sequenced was PBMCs. These receptors originate from a man over 45 in good health and CMV-seronegative.

A few counts support this clone. This sequence joins TRBV11-2 and TRBJ2-1; D gene uncertain. This CDR3 spans 14 amino acids. V was trimmed by 5 bases and J by 0 bases, leaving 8 bases between them. The germline V gene encodes CDR1 SGHAT and CDR2 FQNNGV. The CDR3 nucleotides read TGTGCCAGCAGCGACACCTTCTCCTACAATGAGCAGTTCTTC. It specifies CASSDTFSYNEQFF.

There are a few counts of this clone. The chain carries TRBV28 and TRBJ2-1, with D maybe TRBD1 (6 bases). The CDR3 is 14 residues long. Germline V gene sequence: CDR1 MDHEN, CDR2 SYDVKM. Trimming removed 6 bases from V and 4 bases from J, with 13 bases in between. CDR3 protein: CASSVSGVYNEQFF. For the CDR3, the DNA is TGTGCCAGCAGCGTATCAGGGGTGTACAATGAGCAGTTCTTC.

This clone came up once. The V gene is TRBV10-3, the J gene TRBJ1-2; D call uncertain. The ends were cut back, 0 bases at V and 8 bases at J, with 19 bases in the middle. Germline CDR1 and CDR2: ENHRY and SYGVKD. CDR3 length: 16 amino acids. The CDR3 sequence is CAISESLLVPKEGYTF. For the CDR3, the DNA is TGTGCCATCAGTGAGTCCCTTCTTGTCCCCAAGGAGGGCTACACCTTC.

This clone was found a few times. The J gene is TRBJ2-1, the V gene TRBV19; 10 bases are a match to TRBD2. The CDR3 is made up of 14 amino acids. V lost 1 base and J lost 6; bases outside the gene matches: 0. Germline V gene sequence: CDR1 LNHDA, CDR2 SQIVND (reference sequence). CDR3 sequence (DNA): TGTGCCAGTAGTATAGGACTAGCGGGCAATGAGCAGTTCTTC. Its protein is CASSIGLAGNEQFF.

This chain uses TRBV7-2 with TRBJ2-2, with 8 bases fitting TRBD2. Unmatched junction bases numbered 11, after V lost 5 bases and J lost 6 bases. This CDR3 has 16 amino acids. The germline CDR1 and CDR2 sequences are SGHTA and FQGNSA. This chain's CDR3 is CASSQGKSGSAGELFF. CDR3 coding DNA: TGTGCCAGCAGCCAAGGGAAGAGCGGGAGCGCCGGGGAGCTGTTTTTT.

This chain links TRBV28 with TRBJ1-4; 7 nucleotides line up with TRBD1. The trim removed 6 bases at V and 5 bases at J, leaving 6 bases unmatched. CDR1 is MDHEN, CDR2 SYDVKM, per germline. The CDR3 runs to 14 residues. CDR3 protein: CASSIRGVNEKLFF. The CDR3 DNA follows: TGTGCCAGCAGCATCAGGGGGGTAAATGAAAAACTGTTTTTT.

The chain employs TRBV5-1 and TRBJ1-1; a possible D gene is TRBD1 (6 bases). Germline-derived CDR1 and CDR2 are SGHRS and YFSETQ. With 5 bases removed from V and 1 base from J, the gap between germline ends came to 9 bases. The CDR3 extends over 13 amino acids. The CDR3 nucleotides read TGCGCCAGCAGGGGGGCAGGGAACACTGAAGCTTTCTTT. Protein product: CASRGAGNTEAFF.

This clone showed up just a few times. This chain links TRBV28 with TRBJ2-3, with a possible D match to TRBD2 (6 bases). V was pared by 5 bases and J by 5 bases, with 23 bases between. Looked up from germline, CDR1 is MDHEN and CDR2 is SYDVKM. This CDR3 has 17 residues. This CDR3 is CASSPVPGAGRIDTQYF. Here the CDR3 DNA reads TGTGCCAGCAGTCCCGTCCCCGGCGCGGGGAGAATAGATACGCAGTATTTT. Supplemented by reference TRBV28 and TRBJ2-3, the full variable domain reads DVKVTQSSRYLVKRTGEKVFLECVQDMDHENMFWYRQDPGLGLRLIYFSYDVKMKEKGDIPEGYSVSREKKERFSLILESASTNQTSMYLCASSPVPGAGRIDTQYFGPGTRLTVL.

The chain has TRBV18 and TRBJ1-6; a possible D gene is TRBD1 (5 bases). V lost 3 bases and J 9 bases, leaving 12 bases between the germline ends. The length of the CDR3 is 14 residues. Germline V gene data show CDR1 as KGHSH and CDR2 as LQKENI. The CDR3 DNA follows: TGTGCCAGCTCACCTGTGGAGGGGCTTTCACCCCTCCACTTT. Its translation: CASSPVEGLSPLHF.